The 26 T cell receptor beta chains in this list originate from one sample, sequenced in a study of CD8+ T cells in alopecia areata. Extraction of RNA preceded its reverse transcription into cDNA, which served as the sequencing template. The protocol was immunoSEQ multiplex PCR, while the TCRdb copy is restricted to in-frame clones and leaves out a portion. The data hold 85,000 to 110,000 clones, with around 59% observed a single time. Sequencing input: CD4+ T cells sorted from blood. The receptors come from a human donor in good health.

This clone was seen just once. This sequence joins TRBV30 and TRBJ1-1, with 7 bases lining up with TRBD1. Per germline, CDR1 GTSNPN and CDR2 SVGIG (reference sequence). The V segment lost 2 bases and the J segment 5 bases; nucleotides outside the gene matches: 11. This CDR3 has 15 amino acids. The CDR3 nucleotides read TGTGCCTGGAGTCCACACCCTACAGGGGTTACTGAAGCTTTCTTT. It encodes CAWSPHPTGVTEAFF.

This clone was counted a few times. V and J are TRBV7-2 and TRBJ1-5, with D tentatively TRBD1 (5 bases). Germline V lookup: CDR1 SGHTA, CDR2 FQGNSA. The CDR3 loop spans 16 amino acids. The V gene lost 3 bases and the J gene lost 0 bases, with 12 bases spanning the gap. Written as DNA, the CDR3 is TGTGCCAGCAGCTTCCTTCAGGGTGATAGCAATCAGCCCCAGCATTTT. Amino acid sequence: CASSFLQGDSNQPQHF.

The chain recombines TRBV5-1 with TRBJ2-7, with D tentatively TRBD1 (6 bases). The germline V and J ends were trimmed by 7 bases and 2 bases, with 16 bases remaining between them. In germline, CDR1 is SGHRS, CDR2 YFSETQ. The CDR3 is 14 residues long. The CDR3 nucleotides are TGCGCCAGCCAACCGAAGGACAGCGCCTACGAGCAGTACTTC. Protein sequence: CASQPKDSAYEQYF.

The chain carries TRBV5-4 and TRBJ2-1, with D perhaps TRBD1 (5 bases). The CDR3 sequence is 13 residues long. With 4 bases removed from V and 6 bases from J, the gap between germline ends came to 11 bases. In germline, CDR1 is SGHNT, CDR2 YYREEE (reference sequence). CDR3 in DNA: TGTGCCAGCAGCCCATCACAGGCCAATGAGCAGTTCTTC. Translation: CASSPSQANEQFF. Combining the CDR3 with reference TRBV5-4 and TRBJ2-1 gives the whole variable domain ETGVTQSPTHLIKTRGQQVTLRCSSQSGHNTVSWYQQALGQGPQFIFQYYREEENGRGNFPPRFSGLQFPNYSSELNVNALELDDSALYLCASSPSQANEQFFGPGTRLTVL.

The chain combines TRBV10-3 with TRBJ1-5; D not resolved. Germline V lookup: CDR1 ENHRY, CDR2 SYGVKD. V was shortened by 5 bases and J by 6 bases, with 5 bases between the two germline ends. This CDR3 contains 11 residues. The CDR3 DNA reads as TGTGCCATCAGTTTAGGTCAGCCCCAGCATTTT. As protein: CAISLGQPQHF.

The CDR3 loop reads CASSSGYNNSPLHF. CDR3 sequence (DNA): TGTGCCAGCAGTTCAGGGTACAATAATTCACCCCTCCACTTT. The chain uses TRBV6-5 and TRBJ1-6; TRBD1 might be the D (5 bases). Germline CDR1 reads MNHEY; CDR2 reads SVGAGI. The V gene lost 4 bases and the J gene lost 5 bases, with 9 bases spanning the gap. CDR3 size: 14 residues.

This clone has a handful of counts. V usage is TRBV13 and J usage is TRBJ2-5; 7 bases map to TRBD2. J was trimmed by 14 bases and V by 5 bases; bases with no gene match: 11. Germline assignment: CDR1 PRHDT and CDR2 FYEKMQ (reference sequence). The CDR3 runs 12 residues. The CDR3 protein is CASSKRTRPTYF. As DNA, the CDR3 is TGTGCCAGCAGCAAGCGGACTAGGCCCACATACTTC. The full variable domain, in which reference TRBV13 and TRBJ2-5 provide the parts outside the CDR3, is AAGVIQSPRHLIKEKRETATLKCYPIPRHDTVYWYQQGPGQDPQFLISFYEKMQSDKGSIPDRFSAQQFSDYHSELNMSSLELGDSALYFCASSKRTRPTYFGPGTRLLVL.

Details on this clone: The sample contains more than one DNA sequence encoding this CDR3. The gene calls are TRBV29-1 and TRBJ1-1; possibly TRBD1 for D (6 bases). The CDR3 spans 13 residues. V shed 7 bases and J shed 0 bases, with 12 bases lying between them. Germline CDR1 SQVTM, CDR2 ANQGSEA. CDR3 amino acids: CSARGRMNTEAFF. The CDR3 bases are TGCAGCGCTAGGGGGAGGATGAACACTGAAGCTTTCTTT. Drawing the rest from reference TRBV29-1 and TRBJ1-1, the complete variable domain is SAVISQKPSRDICQRGTSLTIQCQVDSQVTMMFWYRQQPGQSLTLIATANQGSEATYESGFVIDKFPISRPNLTFSTLTVSNMSPEDSSIYLCSARGRMNTEAFFGQGTRLTVV.

The V gene is TRBV29-1, the J gene TRBJ1-1; the D is unclear. CDR3 size: 10 residues. Deletions cut 0 bases from V and 13 bases from J, with 9 bases between. From germline, CDR1 is SQVTM and CDR2 ANQGSEA. Here the CDR3 DNA reads TGCAGCGTTGAAGAGGTGGCTGGTTTCTTT. Protein sequence: CSVEEVAGFF. The whole variable domain, filled in from reference TRBV29-1 and TRBJ1-1, reads SAVISQKPSRDICQRGTSLTIQCQVDSQVTMMFWYRQQPGQSLTLIATANQGSEATYESGFVIDKFPISRPNLTFSTLTVSNMSPEDSSIYLCSVEEVAGFFGQGTRLTVV.

The gene calls are TRBV30 and TRBJ2-7; unclear D gene. The V end lost 0 bases, the J end lost 5 bases, and 8 bases lay between the germline ends. The CDR3 is 12 amino acids. From germline, CDR1 is GTSNPN and CDR2 SVGIG (reference sequence). As DNA, the CDR3 is TGTGCCTGGAGTGTAATGTACAACGAGCAGTACTTC. It specifies CAWSVMYNEQYF.

The V call is TRBV7-9, the J call TRBJ1-4; no clear D gene. V was shortened by 3 bases and J by 7 bases, with 12 bases between the two germline ends. The germline V gene has CDR1 SEHNR and CDR2 FQNEAQ (reference sequence). The CDR3 is made up of 14 amino acids. The chain's CDR3 is CASSLSATVEKLFF. The CDR3, as DNA: TGTGCCAGCAGCTTGTCCGCTACGGTTGAAAAACTGTTTTTT.

The gene calls are TRBV29-1 and TRBJ1-2, with D perhaps TRBD1 (5 bases). The V gene's germline CDR1 is SQVTM and CDR2 ANQGSEA. The CDR3 has 16 residues. With 3 bases removed from V and 4 bases from J, the gap between germline ends came to 21 bases. The CDR3 nucleotides are TGCAGCGTTGATCGGGGCAGACAAGAATTGGCCTATGGCTACACCTTC. As protein: CSVDRGRQELAYGYTF.

The chain has TRBV19 and TRBJ2-2, with TRBD2 matching 7 bases. CDR1 is LNHDA, CDR2 SQIVND, per germline (reference sequence). The CDR3 covers 14 residues. J was trimmed by 6 bases and V by 6 bases; bases with no gene match: 7. The CDR3 coding sequence is TGTGCCAGTAGGCCCGTGACTAGCCCCGGGGAGCTGTTTTTT. Translated, it gives CASRPVTSPGELFF.

This clone was recorded a few times. V and J are TRBV14 and TRBJ1-1; 7 bases map to TRBD1. In germline, CDR1 is SGHDN, CDR2 FVKESK. The CDR3 runs to 13 residues. Trimming cost V 4 bases and J 5 bases; bases outside gene matches: 4. The CDR3 nucleotides are TGTGCCAGCAGCCGACAGGGATATACTGAAGCTTTCTTT. Amino acids: CASSRQGYTEAFF.

About this clone itself: Other DNA variants within this sample encode the same CDR3. The chain is built from TRBV5-1 and TRBJ2-5; D is unresolved. The CDR3 covers 11 residues. The germline CDR1 and CDR2 sequences are SGHRS and YFSETQ. With 0 bases removed from V and 3 bases from J, the gap between germline ends came to 0 bases. CDR3 protein: CASSLEETQYF. The CDR3 DNA is TGCGCCAGCAGCTTGGAAGAGACCCAGTACTTC. The full variable domain, in which reference TRBV5-1 and TRBJ2-5 provide the parts outside the CDR3, is KAGVTQTPRYLIKTRGQQVTLSCSPISGHRSVSWYQQTPGQGLQFLFEYFSETQRNKGNFPGRFSGRQFSNSRSEMNVSTLELGDSALYLCASSLEETQYFGPGTRLLVL.

The chain joins TRBV25-1 to TRBJ2-5; maybe TRBD1 (6 bases). The CDR3 is 13 amino acids. Trimming left V 5 bases short and J 6 bases short, with 13 bases between. Germline V CDR1 and CDR2: MGHDK, SYGVNS. In nucleotides, the CDR3 is TGTGCCAGCAGTATGCCAGGGGTGCAGACCCAGTACTTC. This sequence encodes CASSMPGVQTQYF.

The CDR3 nucleotides are TGTGCCACCAGCAGAGCGGGTAGCTGGAGCGGGGGGGCCCCCTACGAGCAGTACTTC. The encoded protein is CATSRAGSWSGGAPYEQYF. This sequence joins TRBV15 and TRBJ2-7; 10 bases are shared with TRBD2. After removal of 1 base from V and 2 bases from J, the junction contained 14 bases not matched to a gene. This CDR3 region has 19 residues. Germline loops: CDR1 LNHNV, CDR2 YYDKDF (reference sequence).

This clone appeared a few times. V and J are TRBV25-1 and TRBJ2-7; D gene uncertain. The CDR3 is 13 amino acids. The germline V and J ends were trimmed by 7 bases and 4 bases, with 14 bases remaining between them. Germline values: CDR1 MGHDK, CDR2 SYGVNS. CDR3 in DNA: TGTGCCAGCACCAACGGACGGTCTTACGAGCAGTACTTC. Encoded protein: CASTNGRSYEQYF.

The chain has TRBV5-1 and TRBJ2-1, with TRBD2 as a possible D gene (6 bases). Germline CDR1 SGHRS, CDR2 YFSETQ. The CDR3 runs 20 residues. Trimming shortened V by 4 bases and J by 0 bases, and 26 bases separated the two germline ends. CDR3 sequence (DNA): TGCGCCAGCAGCCTGCCGGTATGGGGGGTCTCCCCGAGCTCCTACAATGAGCAGTTCTTC. Translated, it gives CASSLPVWGVSPSSYNEQFF.

Remarks on this clone: Other DNA sequences within the sample encode an identical CDR3. V gene TRBV5-1 combines with J gene TRBJ2-3; no firm D call. Germline values: CDR1 SGHRS, CDR2 YFSETQ. V gave up 4 bases and J gave up 0 bases, with 3 bases separating them. This CDR3 has 12 residues. For the CDR3, the DNA is TGCGCCAGCAGCCAAAGCACAGATACGCAGTATTTT. Translated: CASSQSTDTQYF.

This clone was seen only once. This rearrangement joins TRBV2 to TRBJ1-5; 10 nucleotides match TRBD1. This CDR3 has 14 residues. Germline lookup yields CDR1 SNHLY and CDR2 FYNNEI. J gave up 7 bases and V 3 bases, and 3 bases lay outside the gene matches. CDR3 nucleotides: TGTGCCAGCAGTGAGGGACAGGGGAGGCAGCCCCAGCATTTT. This codes for CASSEGQGRQPQHF.

This clone was seen a few times. The chain links TRBV6-5 to TRBJ2-2; D perhaps matches TRBD1 (5 bases). V lost 6 bases to trimming and J lost 4 bases, with 12 bases between them. The CDR3 runs 14 residues. CDR1 and CDR2 from the germline V gene are MNHEY and SVGAGI. The CDR3 coding sequence is TGTGCCAGCAGGCAGGGTAGGGGCACCGGGGAGCTGTTTTTT. As protein: CASRQGRGTGELFF.

This clone appeared a few times. This chain uses TRBV10-3 with TRBJ1-5; D is unresolved. Trimming removed 0 bases from V and 3 bases from J, with 0 bases in between. This CDR3 is built from 12 residues. Germline assignment: CDR1 ENHRY and CDR2 SYGVKD. The CDR3 DNA reads as TGTGCCATCAGTGAGTCCAATCAGCCCCAGCATTTT. As protein: CAISESNQPQHF.

The chain has TRBV27 and TRBJ1-2; maybe TRBD1 (5 bases). The V end lost 0 bases, the J end lost 0 bases, and 8 bases lay between the germline ends. The CDR3 consists of 15 residues. CDR1 is MNHEY and CDR2 is SMNVEV in the germline V gene (reference sequence). Here the CDR3 DNA reads TGTGCCAGCAGTTTATCGGGGGTAGCTAACTATGGCTACACCTTC. Translation: CASSLSGVANYGYTF.

CDR3 nucleotides: TGTGCCACCAGCAGAGATCCCGGGGGGGCAGATGAGCAGTACTTC. It is translated as CATSRDPGGADEQYF. The V call is TRBV15, the J call TRBJ2-7; 8 nucleotides agree with TRBD2. The CDR3 is 15 amino acids. Germline V gives CDR1 LNHNV, CDR2 YYDKDF (reference sequence). V lost 0 bases and J lost 7; bases outside the gene matches: 8.

This chain joins TRBV5-1 and TRBJ1-5; 9 bases align to TRBD1. The ends lost 2 bases at V and 2 bases at J; junction bases unmatched: 8. Germline V gives CDR1 SGHRS, CDR2 YFSETQ. The CDR3 loop spans 17 amino acids. The CDR3, as DNA: TGCGCCAGCAGCTTCACAGGGGGCCGAGAGCGCAATCAGCCCCAGCATTTT. This sequence encodes CASSFTGGRERNQPQHF.